One sample yielded the 24 T cell receptor beta chains listed below, sequenced in a study of T cells after yellow fever vaccination (dated by TCRdb to the late 2010s). Taken with the paper, the label for treatment or condition translates to: live attenuated yellow fever vaccine strain. Libraries were constructed by 5' RACE. Instrument used: Illumina NovaSeq 6000. TCRdb cleaned the public reads at Q25 with fastp, built clones with MiXCR and kept in-frame beta chains. When rows share a CDR3 protein, they turn into one entry using the most common DNA and genes. Here the sample has a few hundred thousand distinct CDR3 sequences; 7.5% to 9.5% occur a single time. The ten largest clones capture about 3% of the sample. Sequencing used CD4+ T cells sorted from PBMCs, obtained 5 days after the yellow fever booster vaccination. These receptors were obtained from a man younger than 30 who received the YFV17D yellow fever vaccine.

The chain combines TRBV12-3 or TRBV12-4 with TRBJ2-2, with D possibly being TRBD1 or TRBD2 (5 bases each). The ends were cut back, 1 base at V and 13 bases at J, with 13 bases in the middle. This CDR3 comprises 13 residues. CDR3 sequence: CASSLVGAARLFF. The CDR3 bases are TGTGCCAGCAGTTTAGTCGGGGCCGCGCGGCTGTTTTTT.

This clonotype was counted between two and nine times. This chain connects TRBV29-1 to TRBJ2-1, with D perhaps given as TRBD1 or TRBD2 (5 bases each). Germline V gives CDR1 SQVTM, CDR2 ANQGSEA. The V gene lost 4 bases and the J gene lost 0 bases, with 10 bases spanning the gap. The CDR3 has 14 amino acids. The CDR3 DNA reads as TGCAGCGTTGTCGGGGACGGCTCCTACAATGAGCAGTTCTTC. This sequence encodes CSVVGDGSYNEQFF.

This clonotype has just a few counts. The chain is built from TRBV29-1 and TRBJ2-3, with 7 bases lining up with TRBD1. The germline gives CDR1 SQVTM, CDR2 ANQGSEA. J lost 2 bases, V lost 8 bases, and 19 bases had no gene match. CDR3 length equals 17 residues. The CDR3 DNA follows: TGCAGCACGGACCGGGACAGCGTGTACTCATTCACAGATACGCAGTATTTT. It specifies CSTDRDSVYSFTDTQYF.

The gene calls are TRBV7-3 and TRBJ2-5, with 7 positions matching TRBD1. The trim removed 1 base at V and 5 bases at J, leaving 7 bases unmatched. The CDR3 is made up of 15 amino acids. CDR1 SGHTA and CDR2 FQGTGA come from the germline V gene. This CDR3 reads CASSLSAGQEETQYF. The CDR3 DNA reads as TGTGCCAGCAGCTTAAGTGCTGGACAGGAGGAGACCCAGTACTTC.

This chain uses TRBV20-1 with TRBJ1-4, with D perhaps matching TRBD1 (6 bases). V was cut by 6 bases and J by 1 base, with 12 bases left in between. The CDR3 loop spans 14 amino acids. Germline loops: CDR1 DFQATT, CDR2 SNEGSKA (reference sequence). CDR3 residues: CSAPGGLTNEKLFF. In DNA, the CDR3 is TGCAGTGCGCCTGGGGGGCTAACTAATGAAAAACTGTTTTTT.

This clonotype has ten or more counts. J is TRBJ1-2 and V is TRBV28; possibly TRBD1 for D (5 bases). Germline values: CDR1 MDHEN, CDR2 SYDVKM. CDR3 length: 14 residues. V dropped 4 bases and J dropped 13 bases, with 22 bases sitting between them. CDR3 sequence: CASSSPGTIRGGTF. CDR3 DNA sequence: TGTGCCAGCAGTTCCCCGGGGACGATACGGGGGGGCACCTTC.

The chain combines TRBV19 with TRBJ2-1; 11 positions agree with TRBD2. Trimming cost V 7 bases and J 10 bases; bases outside gene matches: 6. The CDR3 spans 13 residues. Germline CDR1 reads LNHDA; CDR2 reads SQIVND (reference sequence). The CDR3 spells CASTSGGQGEQFF. Written as DNA, the CDR3 is TGTGCCAGTACTAGCGGGGGGCAGGGAGAGCAGTTCTTC.

The chain recombines TRBV21-1 with TRBJ1-1. TRBV21-1 is a pseudogene locus. This CDR3 contains 14 residues. The CDR3 DNA sequence: TGTGCCAGCAGCAAGAGAGACGGGAACACTGAAGCTTTCTTT. Amino acids: CASSKRDGNTEAFF.

This clonotype was seen a few times. The CDR3: CASSQDPSSYEQYF. The CDR3 DNA reads as TGCGCCAGCAGCCAAGATCCGAGCTCCTACGAGCAGTACTTC. This sequence joins TRBV4-3 and TRBJ2-7; D remains unclear. Per germline, CDR1 LGHNA and CDR2 YSLEER. The CDR3 spans 14 residues. Deletions cut 0 bases from V and 0 bases from J, with 6 bases between.

This clonotype was counted a few times. V and J are TRBV15 and TRBJ2-5; no clear D. Germline CDR1 is LNHNV and CDR2 is YYDKDF (reference sequence). The CDR3 covers 12 residues. Trimming shortened V by 2 bases and J by 5 bases, and 6 bases separated the two germline ends. Here the CDR3 reads CATSRTQETQYF. The CDR3 DNA sequence: TGTGCCACCAGCAGAACCCAGGAGACCCAGTACTTC.

V and J are TRBV7-2 and TRBJ1-2; D may be TRBD1 (6 bases). The CDR3 length is 14 residues. Germline lookup yields CDR1 SGHTA and CDR2 FQGNSA. Trimming took off 1 base at V and 3 bases at J, with 9 bases between the two ends. The CDR3 DNA reads as TGTGCCAGCAGCTTAGGATACAGGGACTATGGCTACACCTTC. Translation: CASSLGYRDYGYTF. The full variable domain, with the rest looked up from reference TRBV7-2 and TRBJ1-2, is GAGVSQSPSNKVTEKGKDVELRCDPISGHTALYWYRQSLGQGLEFLIYFQGNSAPDKSGLPSDRFSAERTGGSVSTLTIQRTQQEDSAVYLCASSLGYRDYGYTFGSGTRLTVV.

This clonotype was counted at least ten times. The chain employs TRBV5-1 and TRBJ2-7, with unresolved D. The CDR3 spans 13 residues. Trimming took off 0 bases at V and 0 bases at J, with 4 bases between the two ends. The V gene's germline CDR1 is SGHRS and CDR2 YFSETQ. CDR3 sequence (DNA): TGCGCCAGCAGCTTGGAGGCCTCCTACGAGCAGTACTTC. This encodes CASSLEASYEQYF.

CDR3 region: CSVDLRDAGQYV. In nucleotides, the CDR3 is TGCAGCGTTGACCTCCGGGATGCGGGGCAGTACGTC. The chain recombines TRBV29-1 with TRBJ2-7, with D possibly matching TRBD2 (5 bases). Trimming pared 3 bases from V and 9 bases from J, leaving 15 bases between. Germline CDR1 is SQVTM and CDR2 is ANQGSEA. This CDR3 region has 12 residues.

V and J are TRBV12-3 or TRBV12-4 and TRBJ2-3; D tentatively reads TRBD1 or TRBD2 (6 bases each). Trimming cost V 2 bases and J 6 bases, with 12 bases left between them. The CDR3 length is 14 residues. The chain's CDR3 is CASSLWGAGDTQYF. The CDR3 DNA reads as TGTGCCAGCAGTTTATGGGGGGCTGGCGATACGCAGTATTTT.

This chain joins TRBV10-3 and TRBJ1-1; D is uncertain. V was clipped by 5 bases and J by 0 bases, with 7 bases between them. CDR1 is ENHRY and CDR2 is SYGVKD in the germline V gene. The CDR3 is made up of 13 amino acids. This CDR3 is CAISPQVNTEAFF. CDR3 in DNA: TGTGCCATCAGTCCGCAGGTGAACACTGAAGCTTTCTTT.

In this sample, this clonotype turned up a few times. V gene TRBV9 combines with J gene TRBJ2-7; 9 bases are a match to TRBD2. The germline CDR1 and CDR2 sequences are SGDLS and YYNGEE. Germline trimming cut 2 bases from V and 3 bases from J; bases unmatched to any gene: 3. The CDR3 runs 14 residues. The CDR3 region has the DNA TGTGCCAGCAGCGTGACTAGCGGAAACTACGAGCAGTACTTC. This gives the protein CASSVTSGNYEQYF.

This clonotype appeared many times. The chain couples TRBV6-6 to TRBJ1-3, with TRBD1 identical over 7 bases. Germline values: CDR1 MNHNY, CDR2 SVGAGI (reference sequence). V dropped 4 bases and J dropped 4; count of bases not matched to a gene: 13. The CDR3 is 17 amino acids. DNA of the CDR3: TGTGCCAGCAGTTCACCCCTCAGGGGGTCGCAGGGAAACACCATATATTTT. Residues: CASSSPLRGSQGNTIYF.

This clonotype was seen at least ten times. The chain has TRBV4-3 and TRBJ1-2; the match to TRBD1 covers 9 bases. The junction had 10 bases not matched to a gene; V was cut back by 4 bases and J by 4 bases. This CDR3 is built from 16 residues. The germline CDR1 and CDR2 sequences are LGHNA and YSLEER. The CDR3 sequence: CASSRKTGGTSYGYTF. The CDR3 DNA is TGCGCCAGCAGCCGTAAGACAGGGGGAACCTCCTATGGCTACACCTTC.

A few counts support this clonotype. The genes are TRBV12-3 or TRBV12-4 and TRBJ1-2; D uncertain. This CDR3 has 12 amino acids. Trimming removed 4 bases from V and 8 bases from J, with 11 bases in between. For the CDR3, the DNA is TGTGCCAGCAGTTCCCCCCCAGGAGGCTACACCTTC. Amino acids: CASSSPPGGYTF.

This clonotype has a count of ten or more. The chain has TRBV12-3 or TRBV12-4 and TRBJ2-1; D possibly corresponds to TRBD1 (6 bases). This CDR3 region has 13 residues. The ends were cut back, 4 bases at V and 8 bases at J, with 12 bases in the middle. The CDR3 bases are TGTGCCAGCAGTTCCCTGGGGGCCTATGAGCAGTTCTTC. Protein sequence: CASSSLGAYEQFF.

This clonotype was recorded a few times. J is TRBJ2-3 and V is TRBV20-1; TRBD1 agrees at 8 bases. Looked up from germline, CDR1 is DFQATT and CDR2 is SNEGSKA (reference sequence). The CDR3 runs to 17 residues. Unmatched junction bases numbered 14, after V lost 5 bases and J lost 1 base. The CDR3, as DNA: TGCAGTGCTTTTTCCCTCTCTGACAGGGGTGGCACAGATACGCAGTATTTT. It specifies CSAFSLSDRGGTDTQYF.

This rearrangement joins TRBV2 to TRBJ2-3, with D unclear. Trimming removed 4 bases from V and 5 bases from J, with 10 bases in between. This CDR3 has 13 residues. Germline CDR1 reads SNHLY; CDR2 reads FYNNEI. The CDR3: CASSVNEEDTQYF. CDR3 sequence (DNA): TGTGCCAGCAGTGTTAATGAGGAAGATACGCAGTATTTT.

This clonotype was counted between two and nine times. The rearrangement uses TRBV3-1 and TRBJ1-6; 10 positions match TRBD1. CDR3 length: 17 amino acids. V lost 2 bases, J lost 10 bases, and 11 bases stayed unmatched. Per the germline V gene, CDR1 is LGHDT and CDR2 is YNNKEL (reference sequence). CDR3 nucleotide sequence: TGTGCCAGCAGCCAAAGGGACAGGGGCTCTTTATGGTCACCCCTCCACTTT. Residues: CASSQRDRGSLWSPLHF.

The CDR3 coding sequence is TGTGCCAGCAGTTACTGGTCGGGGGGTTCCACAGATACGCAGTATTTT. This codes for CASSYWSGGSTDTQYF. The chain couples TRBV6-2 or TRBV6-3 to TRBJ2-3, with 7 positions matching TRBD2. In germline, CDR1 is MNHEY, CDR2 SVGEGT. The CDR3 runs to 16 residues. The V gene end was trimmed by 1 base and the J gene end by 2 bases; junction bases not matched to a gene: 6.